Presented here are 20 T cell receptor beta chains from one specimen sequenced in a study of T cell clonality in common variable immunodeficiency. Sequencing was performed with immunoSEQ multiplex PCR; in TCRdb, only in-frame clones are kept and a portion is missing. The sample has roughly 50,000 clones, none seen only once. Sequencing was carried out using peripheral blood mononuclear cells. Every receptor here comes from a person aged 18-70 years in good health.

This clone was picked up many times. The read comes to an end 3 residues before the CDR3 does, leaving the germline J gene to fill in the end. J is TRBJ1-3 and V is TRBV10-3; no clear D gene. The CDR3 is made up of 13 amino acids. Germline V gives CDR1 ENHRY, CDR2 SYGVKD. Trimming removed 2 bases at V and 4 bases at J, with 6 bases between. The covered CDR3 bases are TGTGCCATCAGTGAGCGAAGGGGAAACACC. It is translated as CAISERRGNT. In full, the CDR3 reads CAISERRGNTIYF.

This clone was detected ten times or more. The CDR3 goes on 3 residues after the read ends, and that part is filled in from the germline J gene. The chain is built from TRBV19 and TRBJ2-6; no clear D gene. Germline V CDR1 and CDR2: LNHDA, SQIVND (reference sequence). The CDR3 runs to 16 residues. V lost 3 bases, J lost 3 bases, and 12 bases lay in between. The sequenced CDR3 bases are TGTGCCAGTAGTATCTTACCCCCTAATGGGGCCAACGTC. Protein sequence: CASSILPPNGANV. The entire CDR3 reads CASSILPPNGANVLTF.

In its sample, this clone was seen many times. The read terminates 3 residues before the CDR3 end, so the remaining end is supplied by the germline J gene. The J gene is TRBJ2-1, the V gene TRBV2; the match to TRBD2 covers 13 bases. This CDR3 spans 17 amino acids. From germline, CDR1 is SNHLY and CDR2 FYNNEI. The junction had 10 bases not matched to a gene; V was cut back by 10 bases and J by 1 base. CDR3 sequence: CATLLAGGFRSYNEQFF. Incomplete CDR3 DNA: TGTGCCACCCTACTAGCGGGGGGGTTCCGGTCCTACAATGAG.

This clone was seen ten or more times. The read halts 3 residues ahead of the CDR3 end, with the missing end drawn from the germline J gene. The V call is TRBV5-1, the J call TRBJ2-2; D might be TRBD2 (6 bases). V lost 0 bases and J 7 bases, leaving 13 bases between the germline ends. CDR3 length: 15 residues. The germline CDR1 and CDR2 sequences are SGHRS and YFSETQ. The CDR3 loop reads CASSLVGGKSGELFF. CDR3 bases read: TGCGCCAGCAGCTTGGTCGGGGGAAAAAGCGGGGAG.

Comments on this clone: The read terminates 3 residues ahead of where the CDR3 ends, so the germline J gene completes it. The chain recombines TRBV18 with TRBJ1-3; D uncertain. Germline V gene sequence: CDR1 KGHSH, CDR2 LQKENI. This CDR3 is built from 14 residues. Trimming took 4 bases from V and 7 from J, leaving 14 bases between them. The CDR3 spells CASSLRTDENTIYF. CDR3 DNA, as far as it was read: TGTGCCAGCTCACTCAGGACTGACGAGAACACC.

The DNA read from the CDR3 is TGCGCCAGCAGCGCCGGGAGAGGGGGCGGAGGCTCCTACAATGAG. Translated: CASSAGRGGGGSYNE. The whole CDR3 sequence is CASSAGRGGGGSYNEQFF. The chain is built from TRBV5-1 and TRBJ2-1, with a possible D match to TRBD1 (7 bases). The read ends 3 residues early relative to the CDR3; the germline J gene fills the gap. CDR3 size: 18 residues. Germline CDR1 and CDR2: SGHRS and YFSETQ. The V gene lost 4 bases and the J gene lost 0 bases, with 20 bases spanning the gap.

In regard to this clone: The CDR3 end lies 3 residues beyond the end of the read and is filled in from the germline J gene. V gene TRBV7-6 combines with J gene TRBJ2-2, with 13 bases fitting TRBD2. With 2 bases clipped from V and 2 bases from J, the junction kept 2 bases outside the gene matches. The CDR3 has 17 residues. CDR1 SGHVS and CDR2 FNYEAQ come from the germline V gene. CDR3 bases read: TGTGCCAGCAGCTTAATGGGACTAGCGGGAAACACCGGGGAG. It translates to CASSLMGLAGNTGE. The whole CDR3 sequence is CASSLMGLAGNTGELFF. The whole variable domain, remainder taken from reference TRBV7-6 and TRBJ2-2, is GAGVSQSPRYKVTKRGQDVALRCDPISGHVSLYWYRQALGQGPEFLTYFNYEAQQDKSGLPNDRFSAERPEGSISTLTIQRTEQRDSAMYRCASSLMGLAGNTGELFFGEGSRLTVL.

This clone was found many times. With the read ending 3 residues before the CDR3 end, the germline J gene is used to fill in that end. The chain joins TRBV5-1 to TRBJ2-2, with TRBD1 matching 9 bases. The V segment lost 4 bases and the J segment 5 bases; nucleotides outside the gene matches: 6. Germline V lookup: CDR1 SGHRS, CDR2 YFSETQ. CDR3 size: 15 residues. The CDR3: CASSPDRGDTGELFF. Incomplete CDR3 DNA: TGCGCCAGCAGCCCGGACAGGGGCGATACCGGGGAG.

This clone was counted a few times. The CDR3 spells CAFARQAQETQYF. CDR3 DNA, as far as it was read: TGTGCCTTCGCCCGACAGGCCCAAGAGACG. This chain uses TRBV30 with TRBJ2-3, with D perhaps TRBD1 (6 bases). Coverage ceases 3 residues before the CDR3 finishes, and the germline J gene fills in the end. This CDR3 is built from 13 residues. Germline values: CDR1 GTSNPN, CDR2 SVGIG (reference sequence).

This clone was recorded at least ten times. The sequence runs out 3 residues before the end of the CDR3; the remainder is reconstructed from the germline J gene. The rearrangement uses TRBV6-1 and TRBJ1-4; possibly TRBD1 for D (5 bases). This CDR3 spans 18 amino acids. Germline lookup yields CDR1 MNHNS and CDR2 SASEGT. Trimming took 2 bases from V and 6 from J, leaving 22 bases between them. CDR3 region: CASSESAGGASPDEKLFF. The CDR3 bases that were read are TGTGCCAGCAGTGAAAGCGCGGGGGGAGCCAGTCCGGATGAAAAA.

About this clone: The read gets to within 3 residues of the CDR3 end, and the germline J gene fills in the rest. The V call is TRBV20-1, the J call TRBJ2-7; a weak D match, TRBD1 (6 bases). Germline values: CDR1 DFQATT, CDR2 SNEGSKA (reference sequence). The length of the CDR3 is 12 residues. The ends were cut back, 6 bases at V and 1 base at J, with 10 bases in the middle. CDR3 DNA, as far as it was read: TGCAGTGCACCAGGACAGTCCTACGAG. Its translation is CSAPGQSYE. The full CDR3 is CSAPGQSYEQYF.

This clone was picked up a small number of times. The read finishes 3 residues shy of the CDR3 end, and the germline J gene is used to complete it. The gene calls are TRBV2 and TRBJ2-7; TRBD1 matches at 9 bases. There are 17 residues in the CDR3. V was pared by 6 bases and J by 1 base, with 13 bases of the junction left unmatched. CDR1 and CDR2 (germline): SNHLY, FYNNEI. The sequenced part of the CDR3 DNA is TGTGCCAGCAGACCGGGACAGGGAATAGGGTTTTCCTACGAG. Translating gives CASRPGQGIGFSYE. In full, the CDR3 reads CASRPGQGIGFSYEQYF.

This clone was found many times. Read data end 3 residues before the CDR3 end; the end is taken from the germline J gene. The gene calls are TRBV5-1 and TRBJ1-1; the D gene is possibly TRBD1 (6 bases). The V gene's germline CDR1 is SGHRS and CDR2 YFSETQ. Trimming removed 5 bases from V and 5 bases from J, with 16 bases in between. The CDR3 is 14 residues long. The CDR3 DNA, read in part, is TGCGCCAGCAGACCCGGACAGATTCGGACTGAA. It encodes CASRPGQIRTE. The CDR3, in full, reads CASRPGQIRTEAFF.

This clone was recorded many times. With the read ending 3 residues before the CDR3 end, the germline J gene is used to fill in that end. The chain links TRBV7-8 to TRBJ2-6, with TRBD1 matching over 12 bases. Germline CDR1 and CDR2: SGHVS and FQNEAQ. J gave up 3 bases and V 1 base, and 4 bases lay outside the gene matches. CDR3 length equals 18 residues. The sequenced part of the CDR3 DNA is TGTGCCAGCAGCTTAGGTTGGGACAGGGGGCTTGGGGCCAACGTC. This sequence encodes CASSLGWDRGLGANV. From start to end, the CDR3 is CASSLGWDRGLGANVLTF.

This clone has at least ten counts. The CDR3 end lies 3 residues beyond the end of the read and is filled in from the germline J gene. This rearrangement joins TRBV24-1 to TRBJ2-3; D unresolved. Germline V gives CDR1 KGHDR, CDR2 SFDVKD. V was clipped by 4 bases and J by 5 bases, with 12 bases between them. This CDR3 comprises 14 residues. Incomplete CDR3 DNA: TGTGCCACCAGTGAGCGTCTATTTGGAGATACG. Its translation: CATSERLFGDT. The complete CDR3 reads CATSERLFGDTQYF.

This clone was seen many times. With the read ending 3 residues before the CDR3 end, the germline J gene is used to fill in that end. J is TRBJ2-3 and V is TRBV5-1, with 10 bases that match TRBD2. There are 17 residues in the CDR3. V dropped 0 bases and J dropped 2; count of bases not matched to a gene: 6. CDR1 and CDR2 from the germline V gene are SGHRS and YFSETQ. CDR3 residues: CASSLVLAGLNTDTQYF. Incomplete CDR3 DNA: TGCGCCAGCAGCTTGGTACTAGCGGGATTGAACACAGATACG.

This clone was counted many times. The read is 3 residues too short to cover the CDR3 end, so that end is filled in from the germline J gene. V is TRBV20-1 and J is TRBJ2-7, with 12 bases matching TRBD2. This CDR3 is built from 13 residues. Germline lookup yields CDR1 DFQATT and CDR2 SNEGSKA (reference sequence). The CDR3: CRAGLAGPYEQYF. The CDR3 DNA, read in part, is TGCAGAGCCGGACTAGCGGGACCCTACGAG.

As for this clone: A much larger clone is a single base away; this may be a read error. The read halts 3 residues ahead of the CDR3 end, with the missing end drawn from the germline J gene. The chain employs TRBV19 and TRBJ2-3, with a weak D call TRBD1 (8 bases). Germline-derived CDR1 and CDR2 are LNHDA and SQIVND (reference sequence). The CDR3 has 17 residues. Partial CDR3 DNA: TGTGCCAGTAGTAAGCGCCTACAGGGGGGGTCACAAGAGACG. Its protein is CASSKRLQGGSQET. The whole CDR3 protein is CASSKRLQGGSQETQYF.

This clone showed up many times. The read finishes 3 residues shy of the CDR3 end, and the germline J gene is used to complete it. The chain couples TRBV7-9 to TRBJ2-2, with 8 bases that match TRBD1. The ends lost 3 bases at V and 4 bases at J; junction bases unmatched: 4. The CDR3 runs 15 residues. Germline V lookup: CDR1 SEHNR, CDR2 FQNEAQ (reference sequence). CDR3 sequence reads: CASSLIQGATGELFF. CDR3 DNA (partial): TGTGCCAGCAGCTTGATTCAGGGGGCCACCGGGGAG.

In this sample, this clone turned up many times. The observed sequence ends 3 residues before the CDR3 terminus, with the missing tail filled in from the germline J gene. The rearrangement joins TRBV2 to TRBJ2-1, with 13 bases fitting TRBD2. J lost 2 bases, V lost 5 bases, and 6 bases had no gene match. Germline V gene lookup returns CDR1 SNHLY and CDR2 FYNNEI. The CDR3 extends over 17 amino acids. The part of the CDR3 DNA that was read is TGTGCCAGCAGTCCACGGACTAGCGGGGGAACCTACAATGAG. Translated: CASSPRTSGGTYNE. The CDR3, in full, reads CASSPRTSGGTYNEQFF.